This TCR beta chain was sequenced in a study of CD8 T cells in Susac syndrome. A note on this clonotype: The antigen remains undetermined.

An amount of RNA that ranged from roughly 0.5 to 1 ug was reverse transcribed with random hexamers. By means of immunoSEQ multiplex PCR, TCR beta CDR3 spanning 54 Vbeta and 13 Jbeta underwent amplification. MiXCR was run by TCRdb on the immunoSEQ multiplex PCR reads, yielding one entry per CDR3 protein. The table shows about 400,000 distinct CDR3 sequences, with approximately 85% occurring only once. The authors carried out high-throughput sequencing of TCR beta. They applied it to CD8+ and CD4+ T cells obtained from blood. Study conclusions and caveats: Acknowledgment was made by the study that its TCR sequencing and HLA analysis involved a relatively small number of individuals.

The trim removed 0 bases at V and 13 bases at J, leaving 10 bases unmatched. Germline lookup yields CDR1 MGHRA and CDR2 YSYEKL. This CDR3 has 14 amino acids. J is TRBJ2-7 and V is TRBV4-1; 9 nucleotides align to TRBD2. This sequence originates from a human donor with multiple sclerosis. The source material was CD8+ T cells from PBMCs. The CDR3 sequence is CASSQDSIAGEAYF. The CDR3 nucleotides are TGCGCCAGCAGCCAAGATTCAATAGCGGGAGAAGCTTACTTC.